These T cell receptor beta chains were read from a single sample in a study of OX40 agonist ivuxolimab in advanced cancers. The protocol was immunoSEQ multiplex PCR, while the TCRdb copy is restricted to in-frame clones and leaves out a portion. The profile shows 50,000 to 65,000 clones, around 91% of them singletons. Sequencing was performed on CD4+ or CD8+ T cells sorted from blood, taken in a trial of the OX40 agonist ivuxolimab. Receptors were obtained from an adult with an advanced solid tumor such as melanoma, head and neck, liver or kidney cancer. Both conserved end residues are part of each CDR3. The D gene is left open where the match is weak. Clone size is stated in some rows and not others, as once, few, many or a class when expanded.

j_gene | v_gene | d_gene | abundance | CDR3nt | CDR3aa
TRBJ2-5 | TRBV27 | TRBD2 | NA | TGTGCCAGCAGTTTGTGGGGTGGGGAGCTAGCGGGTGTCCAAGAGACCCAGTACTTC | CASSLWGGELAGVQETQYF
TRBJ2-5 | TRBV4-3 | NA | NA | TGCGCCAGCAGCCAAGGCTTACAAGAGACCCAGTACTTC | CASSQGLQETQYF
TRBJ2-1 | TRBV11-3 | TRBD2 | NA | TGTGCCAGCAGCCCAGGTGGCCAGGGAGGGTACAATGAGCAGTTCTTC | CASSPGGQGGYNEQFF
TRBJ1-5 | TRBV5-6 | NA | NA | TGTGCCAGCAGCTTTGGAGCATCCATAAGCAATCAGCCCCAGCATTTT | CASSFGASISNQPQHF
TRBJ1-1 | TRBV4-1 | NA | NA | TGCGCCAGCAGCCAAGGGGGTAACACTGAAGCTTTCTTT | CASSQGGNTEAFF
TRBJ1-2 | TRBV13 | TRBD1 | NA | TGTGCCAGCAGCTTGGGACAGGCCAACTATGGCTACACCTTC | CASSLGQANYGYTF
TRBJ2-4 | TRBV6-5 | TRBD1 | NA | TGTGCCAGCACTCAGATACAGGGGGCCAAAAACATTCAGTACTTC | CASTQIQGAKNIQYF
TRBJ1-4 | TRBV30 | NA | many | TGTGCCTGGAGCCTAGGTGGGGCGGGCGAAAAACTGTTTTTT | CAWSLGGAGEKLFF
TRBJ2-3 | TRBV28 | NA | NA | TGTGCCAGCAGTTTAGGCACTAACAACGCAGATACGCAGTATTTT | CASSLGTNNADTQYF
TRBJ2-4 | TRBV27 | NA | NA | TGTGCCAGCAGTCTGGTAGACTCAAACATTCAGTACTTC | CASSLVDSNIQYF
TRBJ1-2 | TRBV14 | NA | NA | TGTGCCAGCAGCCAAGAAGTGGGGGCCTATGGCTACACCTTC | CASSQEVGAYGYTF
TRBJ1-2 | TRBV7-9 | TRBD1 | NA | TGTGCCAGCAGCTTTCCTAGGGACAGGGGAGGGTATGGCTACACCTTC | CASSFPRDRGGYGYTF
TRBJ2-3 | TRBV9 | NA | few | TGTGCCAGCAGCGTATCTAGCACAGATACGCAGTATTTT | CASSVSSTDTQYF
TRBJ1-5 | TRBV28 | TRBD1 | NA | TGTGCCAGCAGTTTGACAGGGTTCAATCAGCCCCAGCATTTT | CASSLTGFNQPQHF
TRBJ2-3 | TRBV4-3 | NA | NA | TGCGCCAGCAGCCCACGACTCATTATCACAGATACGCAGTATTTT | CASSPRLIITDTQYF
TRBJ1-3 | TRBV27 | NA | few | TGTGCCAGCAGTGATGGCTACCGAAACACCATATATTTT | CASSDGYRNTIYF
TRBJ2-3 | TRBV7-6 | NA | NA | TGTGCCAGCAGCTTAGGTGGGGGCCGCACAGATACGCAGTATTTT | CASSLGGGRTDTQYF
TRBJ2-1 | TRBV28 | TRBD2 | NA | TGTGCCAGCAGTACGGGACTATCCTACAATGAGCAGTTCTTC | CASSTGLSYNEQFF
TRBJ2-2 | TRBV6-5 | TRBD1 | NA | TGTGCCAGCAGTTACGCGACAGGGGCGGACGGGGAGCTGTTTTTT | CASSYATGADGELFF
TRBJ2-5 | TRBV27 | TRBD2 | NA | TGTGCCAGCAGACCTAGCGGGAGTTTGGAGACCCAGTACTTC | CASRPSGSLETQYF